These 6 T cell receptor beta chains originate from one sample sequenced in a study of T-cell memory formation after mild COVID-19. Via MiXCR, TCRdb re-called the 5' RACE reads, giving one row per CDR3 protein. The profile shows some 300,000 distinct CDR3 sequences, 20% to 25% of them singletons. Sequencing was carried out using PBMCs or a T cell subset sorted from them (not recorded which). The origin of the receptors is a man aged 18-30 years who had mild COVID-19 (a few samples of this study predate the infection). Cell type and time point are not known.

The CDR3 protein is CASRPTGMEGETQYF. The CDR3 DNA follows: TGTGCCAGCAGGCCGACAGGGATGGAAGGAGAGACCCAGTACTTC. The rearrangement uses TRBV6-6 and TRBJ2-5; 7 bases agree with TRBD1. Germline V CDR1 and CDR2: MNHNY, SVGAGI (reference sequence). CDR3 size: 15 residues. J gave up 4 bases and V 6 bases, and 11 bases lay outside the gene matches.

The gene calls are TRBV7-2 and TRBJ2-7, with 8 bases that match TRBD1. J was trimmed by 1 base and V by 5 bases; bases with no gene match: 4. Germline V lookup: CDR1 SGHTA, CDR2 FQGNSA. The CDR3 contains 14 residues. Here the CDR3 reads CASSSDRGSYEQYF. CDR3 sequence (DNA): TGTGCCAGCAGCAGCGACAGGGGATCCTACGAGCAGTACTTC.

The V gene is TRBV7-2, the J gene TRBJ2-3; 7 positions agree with TRBD2. The V and J ends lost 5 bases and 8 bases, in that order; junction bases with no gene match: 19. Germline CDR1 reads SGHTA; CDR2 reads FQGNSA. CDR3 size: 17 residues. CDR3 sequence (DNA): TGTGCCAGCAGCGATCTCAGCGGGGCCACCGTCTCGGGTACGCAGTATTTT. As protein: CASSDLSGATVSGTQYF.

This clonotype turned up a few times. V gene TRBV20-1 combines with J gene TRBJ1-5; 8 bases fit TRBD1. This CDR3 has 14 residues. Per germline, CDR1 DFQATT and CDR2 SNEGSKA (reference sequence). The V gene end was trimmed by 5 bases and the J gene end by 7 bases; junction bases not matched to a gene: 10. This CDR3 is CSALTDRELQPQHF. As DNA, the CDR3 is TGCAGTGCTCTTACGGACAGGGAATTGCAGCCCCAGCATTTT.

This clonotype came up a few times. The chain employs TRBV4-3 and TRBJ1-2; 9 nucleotides line up with TRBD1. Germline CDR1 and CDR2: LGHNA and YSLEER. This CDR3 has 15 amino acids. The trim removed 3 bases at V and 8 bases at J, leaving 10 bases unmatched. CDR3 protein: CASSQPGQGQEGYTF. The CDR3 DNA is TGCGCCAGCAGCCAGCCCGGACAGGGGCAGGAGGGCTACACCTTC.

The chain has TRBV4-1 and TRBJ1-5; TRBD1 is a possible D gene (6 bases). The V end was cut by 1 base, the J end by 0 bases, with 13 bases between. The CDR3 loop spans 17 amino acids. Germline-derived CDR1 and CDR2 are MGHRA and YSYEKL. The CDR3 nucleotides are TGCGCCAGCAGCCAAGTTTCGGGGACACATAGCAATCAGCCCCAGCATTTT. It codes for CASSQVSGTHSNQPQHF.